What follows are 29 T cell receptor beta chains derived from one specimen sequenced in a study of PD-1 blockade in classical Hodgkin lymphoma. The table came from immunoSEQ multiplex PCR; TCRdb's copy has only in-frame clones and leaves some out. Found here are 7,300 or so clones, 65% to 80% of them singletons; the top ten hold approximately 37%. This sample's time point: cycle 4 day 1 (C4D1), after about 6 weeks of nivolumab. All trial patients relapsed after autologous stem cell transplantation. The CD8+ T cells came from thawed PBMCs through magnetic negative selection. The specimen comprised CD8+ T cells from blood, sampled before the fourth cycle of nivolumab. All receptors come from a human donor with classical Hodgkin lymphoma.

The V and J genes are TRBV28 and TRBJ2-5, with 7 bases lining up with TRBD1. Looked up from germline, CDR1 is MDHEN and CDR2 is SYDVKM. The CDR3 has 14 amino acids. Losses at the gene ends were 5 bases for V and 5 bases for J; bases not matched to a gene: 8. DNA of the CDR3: TGTGCCAGCAGTGCCCGACAGGGTTGGGAGACCCAGTACTTC. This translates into CASSARQGWETQYF. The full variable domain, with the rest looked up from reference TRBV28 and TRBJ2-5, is DVKVTQSSRYLVKRTGEKVFLECVQDMDHENMFWYRQDPGLGLRLIYFSYDVKMKEKGDIPEGYSVSREKKERFSLILESASTNQTSMYLCASSARQGWETQYFGPGTRLLVL.

For the CDR3, the DNA is TGCGCCAGCAGCCACGGGGGCTATTCCCAATGGCAGTACTTC. Protein: CASSHGGYSQWQYF. The chain carries TRBV4-3 and TRBJ2-7, with D perhaps matching TRBD1 or TRBD2 (6 bases each). Germline-derived CDR1 and CDR2 are LGHNA and YSLEER. With 3 bases removed from V and 9 bases from J, the gap between germline ends came to 18 bases. The CDR3 totals 14 residues.

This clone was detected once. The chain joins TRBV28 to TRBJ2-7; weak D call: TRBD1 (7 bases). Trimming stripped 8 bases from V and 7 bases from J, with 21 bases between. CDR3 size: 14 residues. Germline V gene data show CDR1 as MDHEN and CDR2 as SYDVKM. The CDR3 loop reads CASQTGQRREEQYF. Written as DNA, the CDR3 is TGTGCCAGCCAGACGGGACAGCGTCGGGAGGAGCAGTACTTC.

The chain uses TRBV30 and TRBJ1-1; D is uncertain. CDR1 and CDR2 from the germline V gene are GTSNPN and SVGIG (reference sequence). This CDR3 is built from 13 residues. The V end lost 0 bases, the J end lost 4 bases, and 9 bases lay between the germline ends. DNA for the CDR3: TGTGCCTGGAGTGTACTTAAGGGCACTGAAGCTTTCTTT. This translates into CAWSVLKGTEAFF. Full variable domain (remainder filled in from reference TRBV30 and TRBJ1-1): SQTIHQWPATLVQPVGSPLSLECTVEGTSNPNLYWYRQAAGRGLQLLFYSVGIGQISSEVPQNLSASRPQDRQFILSSKKLLLSDSGFYLCAWSVLKGTEAFFGQGTRLTVV.

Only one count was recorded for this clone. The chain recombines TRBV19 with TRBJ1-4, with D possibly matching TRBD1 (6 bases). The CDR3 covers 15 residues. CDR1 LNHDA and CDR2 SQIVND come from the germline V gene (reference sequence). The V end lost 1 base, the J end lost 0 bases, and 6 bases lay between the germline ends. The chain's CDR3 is CASSIGTATNEKLFF. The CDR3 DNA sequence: TGTGCCAGTAGTATAGGGACAGCAACTAATGAAAAACTGTTTTTT.

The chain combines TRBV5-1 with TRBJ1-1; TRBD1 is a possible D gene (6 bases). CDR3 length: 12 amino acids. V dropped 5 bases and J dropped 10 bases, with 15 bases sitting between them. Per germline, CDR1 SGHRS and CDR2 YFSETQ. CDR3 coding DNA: TGCGCCAGCAGGCCCGGCGGGGGGGCAGCTTTCTTT. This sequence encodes CASRPGGGAAFF.

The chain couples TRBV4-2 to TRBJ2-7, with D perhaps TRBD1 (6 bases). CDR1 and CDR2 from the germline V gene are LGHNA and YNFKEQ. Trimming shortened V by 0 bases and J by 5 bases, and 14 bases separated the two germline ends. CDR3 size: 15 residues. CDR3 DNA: TGTGCCAGCAGCCAAGAGTTTACAGGGTTCGACGAGCAGTACTTC. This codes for CASSQEFTGFDEQYF.

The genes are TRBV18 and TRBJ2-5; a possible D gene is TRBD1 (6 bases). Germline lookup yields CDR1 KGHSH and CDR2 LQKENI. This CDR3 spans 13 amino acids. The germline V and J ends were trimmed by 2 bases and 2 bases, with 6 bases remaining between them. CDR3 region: CASSPGTQETQYF. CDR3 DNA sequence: TGTGCCAGCTCACCAGGGACACAAGAGACCCAGTACTTC.

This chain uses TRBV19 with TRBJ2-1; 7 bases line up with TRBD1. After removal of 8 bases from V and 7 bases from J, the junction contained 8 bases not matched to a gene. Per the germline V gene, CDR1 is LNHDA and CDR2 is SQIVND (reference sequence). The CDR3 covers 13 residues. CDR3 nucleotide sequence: TGTGCCAGTGCTTCCGGGACAGTGAATGAGCAGTTCTTC. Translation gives CASASGTVNEQFF. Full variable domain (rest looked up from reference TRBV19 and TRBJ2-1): DGGITQSPKYLFRKEGQNVTLSCEQNLNHDAMYWYRQDPGQGLRLIYYSQIVNDFQKGDIAEGYSVSREKKESFPLTVTSAQKNPTAFYLCASASGTVNEQFFGPGTRLTVL.

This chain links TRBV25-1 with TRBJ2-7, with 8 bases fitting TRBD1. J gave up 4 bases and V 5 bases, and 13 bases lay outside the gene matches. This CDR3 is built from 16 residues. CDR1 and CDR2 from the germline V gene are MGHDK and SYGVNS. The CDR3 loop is CASSHYRDRRTYEQYF. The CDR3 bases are TGTGCCAGCAGTCATTACCGGGACAGGAGAACGTACGAGCAGTACTTC.

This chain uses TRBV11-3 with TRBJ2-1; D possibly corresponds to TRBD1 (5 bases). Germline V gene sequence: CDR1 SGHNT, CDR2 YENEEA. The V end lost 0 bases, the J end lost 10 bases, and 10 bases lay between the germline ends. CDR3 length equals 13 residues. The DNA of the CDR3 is TGTGCCAGCAGCTTAGATAGAACAGGCGAGCAGTTCTTC. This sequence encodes CASSLDRTGEQFF.

Here the CDR3 DNA reads TGTGCCAGCAGGCGACGACTAGCGGGAGCACAGTACGAGTTCTTC. Protein product: CASRRRLAGAQYEFF. The chain uses TRBV28 and TRBJ2-1, with 12 positions matching TRBD2. In germline, CDR1 is MDHEN, CDR2 SYDVKM. The CDR3 is made up of 15 amino acids. The ends lost 6 bases at V and 14 bases at J; junction bases unmatched: 14.

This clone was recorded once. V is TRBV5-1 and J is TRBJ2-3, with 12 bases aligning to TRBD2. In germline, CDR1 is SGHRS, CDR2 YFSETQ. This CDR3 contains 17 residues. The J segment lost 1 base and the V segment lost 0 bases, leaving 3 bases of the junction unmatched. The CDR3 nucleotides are TGCGCCAGCAGCTTGGGGACTAGCGGGATCGGCACAGATACGCAGTATTTT. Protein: CASSLGTSGIGTDTQYF.

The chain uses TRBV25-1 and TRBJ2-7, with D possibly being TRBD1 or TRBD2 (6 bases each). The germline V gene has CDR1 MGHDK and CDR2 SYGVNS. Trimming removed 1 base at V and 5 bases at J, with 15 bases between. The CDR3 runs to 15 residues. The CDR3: CASSEWNGGMHEQYF. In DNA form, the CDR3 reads TGTGCCAGCAGTGAATGGAACGGGGGCATGCACGAGCAGTACTTC.

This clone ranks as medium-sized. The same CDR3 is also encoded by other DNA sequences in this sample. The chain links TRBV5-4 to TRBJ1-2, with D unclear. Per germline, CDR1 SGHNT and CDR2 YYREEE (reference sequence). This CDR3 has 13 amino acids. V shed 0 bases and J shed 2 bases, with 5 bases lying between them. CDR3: CASSLDGNYGYTF. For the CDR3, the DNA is TGTGCCAGCAGCTTGGACGGAAACTATGGCTACACCTTC.

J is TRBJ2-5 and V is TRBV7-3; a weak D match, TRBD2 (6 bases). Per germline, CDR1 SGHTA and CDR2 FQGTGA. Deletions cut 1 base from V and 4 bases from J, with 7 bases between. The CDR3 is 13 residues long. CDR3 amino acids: CASSLMGGETQYF. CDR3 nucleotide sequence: TGTGCCAGCAGCTTAATGGGGGGAGAGACCCAGTACTTC.

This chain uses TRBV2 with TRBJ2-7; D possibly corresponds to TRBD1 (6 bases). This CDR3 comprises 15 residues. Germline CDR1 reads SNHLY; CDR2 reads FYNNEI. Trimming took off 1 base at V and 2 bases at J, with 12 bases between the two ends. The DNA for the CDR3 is TGTGCCAGCAGTGAAGGGACAGCTATTCCCTACGAGCAGTACTTC. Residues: CASSEGTAIPYEQYF.

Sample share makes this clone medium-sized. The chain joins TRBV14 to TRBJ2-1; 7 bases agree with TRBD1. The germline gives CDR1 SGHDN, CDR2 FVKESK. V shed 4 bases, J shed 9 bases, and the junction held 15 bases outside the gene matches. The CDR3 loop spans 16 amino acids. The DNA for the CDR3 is TGTGCCAGCAGCCCCCTCGGAAAGGGGGCCCGAGGTGAGCAGTTCTTC. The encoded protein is CASSPLGKGARGEQFF.

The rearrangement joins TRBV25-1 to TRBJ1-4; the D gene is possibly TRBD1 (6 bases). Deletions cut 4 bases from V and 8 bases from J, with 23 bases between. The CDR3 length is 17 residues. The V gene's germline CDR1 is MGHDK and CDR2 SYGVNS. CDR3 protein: CASSGPGHGFKGEKLFF. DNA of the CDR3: TGTGCCAGCAGTGGCCCGGGACACGGTTTTAAAGGGGAAAAACTGTTTTTT. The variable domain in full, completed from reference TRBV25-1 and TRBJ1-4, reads EADIYQTPRYLVIGTGKKITLECSQTMGHDKMYWYQQDPGMELHLIHYSYGVNSTEKGDLSSESTVSRIRTEHFPLTLESARPSHTSQYLCASSGPGHGFKGEKLFFGSGTQLSVL.

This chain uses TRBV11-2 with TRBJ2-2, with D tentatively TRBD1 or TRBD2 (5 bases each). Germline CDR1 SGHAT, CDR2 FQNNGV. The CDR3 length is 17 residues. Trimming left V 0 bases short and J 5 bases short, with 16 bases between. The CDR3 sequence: CASSLDRGAKRTGELFF. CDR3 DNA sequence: TGTGCCAGCAGCTTAGATAGAGGGGCGAAGAGGACCGGGGAGCTGTTTTTT.

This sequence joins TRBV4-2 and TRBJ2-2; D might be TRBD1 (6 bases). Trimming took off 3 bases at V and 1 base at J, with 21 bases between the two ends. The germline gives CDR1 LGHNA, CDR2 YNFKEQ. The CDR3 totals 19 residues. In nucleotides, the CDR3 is TGTGCCAGCAGCCAGCCTGAACAGGGTTCTCGGGGGAACACCGGGGAGCTGTTTTTT. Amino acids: CASSQPEQGSRGNTGELFF.

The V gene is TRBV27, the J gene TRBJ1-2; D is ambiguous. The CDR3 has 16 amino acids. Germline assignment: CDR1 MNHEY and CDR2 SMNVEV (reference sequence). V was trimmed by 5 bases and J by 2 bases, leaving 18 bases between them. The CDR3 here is CASSPLVGTRNYGYTF. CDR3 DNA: TGTGCCAGCAGTCCTTTGGTGGGAACAAGGAACTATGGCTACACCTTC.

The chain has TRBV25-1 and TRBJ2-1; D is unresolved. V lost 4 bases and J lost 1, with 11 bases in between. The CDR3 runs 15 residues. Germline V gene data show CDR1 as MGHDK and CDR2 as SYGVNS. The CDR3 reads CASSVLGGSYNEQFF. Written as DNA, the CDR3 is TGTGCCAGCAGTGTATTGGGCGGTTCCTACAATGAGCAGTTCTTC.

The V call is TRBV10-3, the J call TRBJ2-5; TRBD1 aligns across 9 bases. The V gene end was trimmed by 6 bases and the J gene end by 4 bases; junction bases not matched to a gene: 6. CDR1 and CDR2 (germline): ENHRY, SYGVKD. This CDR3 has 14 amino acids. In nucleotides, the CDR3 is TGTGCCATCAGGACAGGGGGAGCGCGAGAGACCCAGTACTTC. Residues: CAIRTGGARETQYF.

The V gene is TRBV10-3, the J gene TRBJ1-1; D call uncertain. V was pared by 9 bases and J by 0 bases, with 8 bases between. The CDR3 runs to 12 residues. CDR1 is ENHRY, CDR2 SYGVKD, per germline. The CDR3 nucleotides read TGTGCCATTATGGACCTGAACACTGAAGCTTTCTTT. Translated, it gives CAIMDLNTEAFF.

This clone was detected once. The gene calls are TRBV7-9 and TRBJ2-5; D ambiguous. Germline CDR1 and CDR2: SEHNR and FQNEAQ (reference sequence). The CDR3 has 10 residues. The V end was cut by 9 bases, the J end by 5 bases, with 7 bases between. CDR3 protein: CASGEETQYF. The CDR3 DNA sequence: TGTGCCAGTGGCGAGGAGACCCAGTACTTC.

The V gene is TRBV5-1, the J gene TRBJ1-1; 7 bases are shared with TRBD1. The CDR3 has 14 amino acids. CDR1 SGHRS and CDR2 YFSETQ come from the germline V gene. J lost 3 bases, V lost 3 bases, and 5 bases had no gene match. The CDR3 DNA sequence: TGCGCCAGCAGCTCATTGACAGGGCACACTGAAGCTTTCTTT. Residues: CASSSLTGHTEAFF.

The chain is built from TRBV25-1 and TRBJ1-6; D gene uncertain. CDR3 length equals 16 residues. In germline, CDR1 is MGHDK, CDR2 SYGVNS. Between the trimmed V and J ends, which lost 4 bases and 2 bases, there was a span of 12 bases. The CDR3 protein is CASSGRGHAYNSPLHF. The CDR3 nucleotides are TGTGCCAGCAGTGGGCGAGGGCACGCCTATAATTCACCCCTCCACTTT.

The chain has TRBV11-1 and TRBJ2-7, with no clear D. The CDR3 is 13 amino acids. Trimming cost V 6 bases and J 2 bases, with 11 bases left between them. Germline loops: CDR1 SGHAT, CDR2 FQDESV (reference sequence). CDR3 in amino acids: CASSGDNPYEQYF. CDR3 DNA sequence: TGTGCCAGCAGTGGTGACAACCCCTACGAGCAGTACTTC. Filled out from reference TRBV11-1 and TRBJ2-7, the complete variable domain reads EAEVAQSPRYKITEKSQAVAFWCDPISGHATLYWYRQILGQGPELLVQFQDESVVDDSQLPKDRFSAERLKGVDSTLKIQPAELGDSAMYLCASSGDNPYEQYFGPGTRLTVT.